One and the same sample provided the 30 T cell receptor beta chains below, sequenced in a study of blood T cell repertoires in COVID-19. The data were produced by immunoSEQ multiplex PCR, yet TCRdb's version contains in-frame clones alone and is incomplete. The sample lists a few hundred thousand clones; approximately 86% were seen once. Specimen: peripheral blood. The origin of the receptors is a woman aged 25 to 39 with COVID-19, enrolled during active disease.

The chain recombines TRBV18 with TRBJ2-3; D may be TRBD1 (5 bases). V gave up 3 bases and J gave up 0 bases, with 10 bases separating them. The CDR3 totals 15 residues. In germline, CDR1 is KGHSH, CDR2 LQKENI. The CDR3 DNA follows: TGTGCCAGCTCACCCGGCAGGGCTAGCACAGATACGCAGTATTTT. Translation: CASSPGRASTDTQYF.

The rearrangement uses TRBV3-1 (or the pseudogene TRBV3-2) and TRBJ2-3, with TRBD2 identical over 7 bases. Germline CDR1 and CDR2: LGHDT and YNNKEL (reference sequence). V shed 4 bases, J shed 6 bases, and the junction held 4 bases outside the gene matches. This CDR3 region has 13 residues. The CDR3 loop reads CASSRGLVDTQYF. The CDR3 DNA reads TGTGCCAGCAGCCGCGGACTAGTGGATACGCAGTATTTT.

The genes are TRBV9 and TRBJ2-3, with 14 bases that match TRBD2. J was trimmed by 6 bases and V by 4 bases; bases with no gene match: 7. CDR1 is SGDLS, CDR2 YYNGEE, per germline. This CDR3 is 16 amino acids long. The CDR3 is CASSTGLAGGGDTQYF. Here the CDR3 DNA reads TGTGCCAGCAGCACCGGACTAGCGGGGGGTGGGGATACGCAGTATTTT.

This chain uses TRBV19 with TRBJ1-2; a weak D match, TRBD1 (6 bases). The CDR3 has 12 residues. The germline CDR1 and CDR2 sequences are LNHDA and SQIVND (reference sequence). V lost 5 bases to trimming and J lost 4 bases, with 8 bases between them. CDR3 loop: CASSRTAYGYTF. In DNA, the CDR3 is TGTGCCAGTAGTCGGACAGCCTATGGCTACACCTTC. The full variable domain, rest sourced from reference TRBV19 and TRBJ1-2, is DGGITQSPKYLFRKEGQNVTLSCEQNLNHDAMYWYRQDPGQGLRLIYYSQIVNDFQKGDIAEGYSVSREKKESFPLTVTSAQKNPTAFYLCASSRTAYGYTFGSGTRLTVV.

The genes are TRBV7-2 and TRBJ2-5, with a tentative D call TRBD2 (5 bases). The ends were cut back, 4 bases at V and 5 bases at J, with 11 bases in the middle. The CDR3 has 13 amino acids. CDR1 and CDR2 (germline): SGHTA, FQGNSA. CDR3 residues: CASSSLWRETQYF. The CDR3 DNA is TGTGCCAGCAGCTCCCTCTGGAGGGAGACCCAGTACTTC.

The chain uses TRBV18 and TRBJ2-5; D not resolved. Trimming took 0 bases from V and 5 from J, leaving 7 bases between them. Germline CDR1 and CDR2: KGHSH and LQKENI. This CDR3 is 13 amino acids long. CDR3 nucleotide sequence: TGTGCCAGCTCACCACCGTCTTTTGAGACCCAGTACTTC. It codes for CASSPPSFETQYF.

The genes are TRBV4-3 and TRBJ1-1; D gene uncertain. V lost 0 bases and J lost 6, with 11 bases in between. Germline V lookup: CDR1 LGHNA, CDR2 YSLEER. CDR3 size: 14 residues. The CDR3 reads CASSQEWRDPEAFF. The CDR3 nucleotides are TGCGCCAGCAGCCAAGAGTGGAGGGATCCTGAAGCTTTCTTT.

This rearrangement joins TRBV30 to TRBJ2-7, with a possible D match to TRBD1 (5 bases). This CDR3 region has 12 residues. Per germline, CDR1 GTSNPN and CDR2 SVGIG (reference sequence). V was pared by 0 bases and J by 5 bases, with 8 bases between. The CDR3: CAWSVSGNEQYF. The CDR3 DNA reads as TGTGCCTGGAGTGTTTCAGGGAACGAGCAGTACTTC.

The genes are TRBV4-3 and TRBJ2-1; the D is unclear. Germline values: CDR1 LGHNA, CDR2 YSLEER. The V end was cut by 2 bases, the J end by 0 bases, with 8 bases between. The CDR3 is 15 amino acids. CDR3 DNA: TGCGCCAGCAGCCAAAGCCTGAGCTCCTACAATGAGCAGTTCTTC. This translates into CASSQSLSSYNEQFF.

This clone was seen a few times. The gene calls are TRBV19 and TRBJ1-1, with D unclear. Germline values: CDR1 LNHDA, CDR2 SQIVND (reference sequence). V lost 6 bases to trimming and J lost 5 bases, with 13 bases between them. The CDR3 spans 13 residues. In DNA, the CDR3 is TGTGCCAGTAGCCAATTTAGCGGGACTGAAGCTTTCTTT. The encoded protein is CASSQFSGTEAFF.

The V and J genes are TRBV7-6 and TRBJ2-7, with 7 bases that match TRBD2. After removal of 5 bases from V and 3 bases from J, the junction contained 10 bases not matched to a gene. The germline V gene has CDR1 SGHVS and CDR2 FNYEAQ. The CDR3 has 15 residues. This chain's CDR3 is CASSRLTSPDYEQYF. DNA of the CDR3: TGTGCCAGCAGCAGATTGACTAGCCCCGACTACGAGCAGTACTTC.

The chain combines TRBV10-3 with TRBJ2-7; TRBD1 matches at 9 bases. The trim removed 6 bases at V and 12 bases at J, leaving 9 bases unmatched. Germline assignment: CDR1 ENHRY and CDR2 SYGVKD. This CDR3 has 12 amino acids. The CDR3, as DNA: TGTGCCATCAGCGGGACAGGGATAACATCGTACTTC. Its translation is CAISGTGITSYF.

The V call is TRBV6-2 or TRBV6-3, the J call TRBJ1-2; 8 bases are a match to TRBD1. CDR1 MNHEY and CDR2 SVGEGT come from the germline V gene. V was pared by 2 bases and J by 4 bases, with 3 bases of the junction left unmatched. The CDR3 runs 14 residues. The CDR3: CASSYAGGFYGYTF. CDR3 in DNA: TGTGCCAGCAGTTACGCAGGGGGCTTCTATGGCTACACCTTC.

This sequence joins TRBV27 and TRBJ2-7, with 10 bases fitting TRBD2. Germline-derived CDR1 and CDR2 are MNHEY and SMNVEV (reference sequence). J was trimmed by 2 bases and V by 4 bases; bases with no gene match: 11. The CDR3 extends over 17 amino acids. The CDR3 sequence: CASSSRTSGPSPYEQYF. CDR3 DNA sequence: TGTGCCAGCAGTTCTCGGACTAGCGGACCCTCTCCCTACGAGCAGTACTTC.

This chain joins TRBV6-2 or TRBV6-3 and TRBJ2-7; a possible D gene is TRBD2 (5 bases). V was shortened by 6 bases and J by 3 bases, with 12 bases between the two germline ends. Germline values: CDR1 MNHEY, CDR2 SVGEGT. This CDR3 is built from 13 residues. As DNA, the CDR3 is TGTGCCAGCAGCCTCCGCGGGCGCTACGAGCAGTACTTC. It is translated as CASSLRGRYEQYF.

The DNA for the CDR3 is TGTGCCAGCTCAGGAGGGAAAAGGAACACTGAAGCTTTCTTT. Protein product: CASSGGKRNTEAFF. The V gene is TRBV28, the J gene TRBJ1-1; D unclear. Germline CDR1 is MDHEN and CDR2 is SYDVKM. Trimming took 8 bases from V and 1 from J, leaving 14 bases between them. The CDR3 has 14 amino acids. The entire variable domain, with the rest obtained from reference TRBV28 and TRBJ1-1, is as follows: DVKVTQSSRYLVKRTGEKVFLECVQDMDHENMFWYRQDPGLGLRLIYFSYDVKMKEKGDIPEGYSVSREKKERFSLILESASTNQTSMYLCASSGGKRNTEAFFGQGTRLTVV.

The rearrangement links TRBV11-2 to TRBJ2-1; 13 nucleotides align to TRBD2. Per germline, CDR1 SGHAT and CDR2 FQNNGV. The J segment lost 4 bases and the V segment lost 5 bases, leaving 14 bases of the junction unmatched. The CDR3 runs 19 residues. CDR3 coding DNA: TGTGCCAGCAGCCCAAAACCGACTAGCGGGGGGCCGTGGTACAATGAGCAGTTCTTC. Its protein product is CASSPKPTSGGPWYNEQFF.

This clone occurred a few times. The chain's CDR3 is CASSLGGHQPQHF. In nucleotides, the CDR3 is TGTGCCAGCAGTTTAGGGGGGCACCAGCCCCAGCATTTT. The chain recombines TRBV12-3 or TRBV12-4 with TRBJ1-5; D might be TRBD1 (6 bases). The CDR3 is 13 amino acids. Trimming took off 1 base at V and 7 bases at J, with 8 bases between the two ends.

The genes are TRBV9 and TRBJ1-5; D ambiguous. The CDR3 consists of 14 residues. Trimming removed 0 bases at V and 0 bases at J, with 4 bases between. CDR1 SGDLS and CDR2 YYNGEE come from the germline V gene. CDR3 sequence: CASSVADSNQPQHF. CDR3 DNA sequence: TGTGCCAGCAGCGTAGCAGATAGCAATCAGCCCCAGCATTTT.

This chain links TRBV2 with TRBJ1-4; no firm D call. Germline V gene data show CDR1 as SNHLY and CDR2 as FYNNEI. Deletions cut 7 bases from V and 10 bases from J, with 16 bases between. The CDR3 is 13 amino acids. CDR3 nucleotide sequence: TGTGCCAGCACCCCGGGTCTTGTGGTAAAACTGTTTTTT. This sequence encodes CASTPGLVVKLFF.

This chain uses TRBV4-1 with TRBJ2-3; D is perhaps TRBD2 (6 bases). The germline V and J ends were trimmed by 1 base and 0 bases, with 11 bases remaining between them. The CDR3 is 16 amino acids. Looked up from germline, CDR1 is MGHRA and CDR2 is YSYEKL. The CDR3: CASSQGPSDSTDTQYF. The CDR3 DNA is TGCGCCAGCAGCCAAGGTCCTAGCGATAGCACAGATACGCAGTATTTT.

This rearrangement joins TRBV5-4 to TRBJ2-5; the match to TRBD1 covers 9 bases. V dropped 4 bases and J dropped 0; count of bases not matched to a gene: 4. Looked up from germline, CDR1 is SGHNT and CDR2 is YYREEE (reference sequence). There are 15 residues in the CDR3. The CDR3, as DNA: TGTGCCAGCAGCACCGGGACAGGGTACCAAGAGACCCAGTACTTC. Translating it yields CASSTGTGYQETQYF.

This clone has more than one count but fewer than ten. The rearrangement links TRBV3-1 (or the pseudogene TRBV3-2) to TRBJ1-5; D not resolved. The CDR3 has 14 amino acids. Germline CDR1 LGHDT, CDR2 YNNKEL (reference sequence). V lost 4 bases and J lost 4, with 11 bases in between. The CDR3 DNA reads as TGTGCCAGCAGCCCTGGGGAGGGAAATCAGCCCCAGCATTTT. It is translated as CASSPGEGNQPQHF.

The CDR3 reads CASSDSAPGQPSPYGYTF. The DNA for the CDR3 is TGTGCCAGCAGTGATTCGGCCCCGGGACAGCCCAGTCCCTATGGCTACACCTTC. The V call is TRBV2, the J call TRBJ1-2; 7 nucleotides match TRBD1. The trim removed 3 bases at V and 4 bases at J, leaving 17 bases unmatched. This CDR3 contains 18 residues. The germline V gene has CDR1 SNHLY and CDR2 FYNNEI.

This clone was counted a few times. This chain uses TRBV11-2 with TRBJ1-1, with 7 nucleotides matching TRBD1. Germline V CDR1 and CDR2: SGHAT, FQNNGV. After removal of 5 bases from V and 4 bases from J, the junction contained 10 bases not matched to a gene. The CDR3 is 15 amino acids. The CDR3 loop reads CASSPEGGAGTEAFF. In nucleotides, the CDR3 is TGTGCCAGCAGCCCGGAAGGGGGCGCGGGCACTGAAGCTTTCTTT.

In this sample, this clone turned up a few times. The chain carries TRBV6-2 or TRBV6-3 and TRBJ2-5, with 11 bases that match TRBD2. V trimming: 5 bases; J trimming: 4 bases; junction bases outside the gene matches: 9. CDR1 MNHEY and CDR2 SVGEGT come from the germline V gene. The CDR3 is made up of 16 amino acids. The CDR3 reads CASSRSLAGVGETQYF. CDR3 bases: TGTGCCAGCAGTCGTTCACTAGCGGGAGTTGGAGAGACCCAGTACTTC.

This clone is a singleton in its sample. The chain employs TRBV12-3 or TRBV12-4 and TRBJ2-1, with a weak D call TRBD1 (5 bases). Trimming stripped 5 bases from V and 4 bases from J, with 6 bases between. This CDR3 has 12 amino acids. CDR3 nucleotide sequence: TGTGCCAGCAGTCCAGGGTACAATGAGCAGTTCTTC. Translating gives CASSPGYNEQFF.

CDR3 residues: CASSLDTGGGRGEKLFF. CDR3 DNA sequence: TGTGCCAGCAGCTTAGACACAGGGGGGGGACGAGGTGAAAAACTGTTTTTT. V usage is TRBV11-2 and J usage is TRBJ1-4, with 8 bases that match TRBD1. The CDR3 runs 17 residues. V lost 0 bases to trimming and J lost 7 bases; unmatched junction nucleotides: 10. Germline loops: CDR1 SGHAT, CDR2 FQNNGV.

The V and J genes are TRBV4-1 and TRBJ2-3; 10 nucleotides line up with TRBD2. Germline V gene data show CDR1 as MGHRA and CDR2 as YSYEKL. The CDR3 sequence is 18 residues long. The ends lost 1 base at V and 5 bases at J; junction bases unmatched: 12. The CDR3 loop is CASSQAIASGSRGDTQYF. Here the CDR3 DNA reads TGCGCCAGCAGCCAAGCCATCGCTAGCGGGAGTAGAGGAGATACGCAGTATTTT.

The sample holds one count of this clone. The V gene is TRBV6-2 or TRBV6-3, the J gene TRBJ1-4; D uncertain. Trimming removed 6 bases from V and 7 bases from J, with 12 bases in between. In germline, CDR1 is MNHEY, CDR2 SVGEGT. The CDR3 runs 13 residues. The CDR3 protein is CASSSRMREKLFF. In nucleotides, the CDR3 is TGTGCCAGCAGCTCAAGAATGCGTGAAAAACTGTTTTTT.